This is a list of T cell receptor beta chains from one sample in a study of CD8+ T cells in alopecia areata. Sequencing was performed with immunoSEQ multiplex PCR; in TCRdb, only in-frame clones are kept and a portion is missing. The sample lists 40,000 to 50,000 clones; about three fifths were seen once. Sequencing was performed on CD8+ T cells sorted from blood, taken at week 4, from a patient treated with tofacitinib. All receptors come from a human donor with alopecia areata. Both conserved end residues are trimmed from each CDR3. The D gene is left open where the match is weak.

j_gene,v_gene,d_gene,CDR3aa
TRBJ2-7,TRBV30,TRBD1,AWSVGTGNYEQY
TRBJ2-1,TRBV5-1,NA,ASSGTAGDSYNEQF
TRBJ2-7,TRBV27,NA,ASSSSSYEQY
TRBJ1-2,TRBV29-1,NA,SVEFGGYT
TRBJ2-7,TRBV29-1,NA,SVLTGRRAYEQY
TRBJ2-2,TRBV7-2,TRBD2,ASSLIGLAASGELF
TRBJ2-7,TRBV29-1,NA,SVEGGDKQY
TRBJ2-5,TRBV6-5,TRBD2,ASSSTGLAAETQY
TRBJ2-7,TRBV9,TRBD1,ASSLREGTGASSYEQY
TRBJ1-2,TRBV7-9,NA,ASSSLWSEDGYT
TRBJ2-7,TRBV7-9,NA,ASSKTGGNEQY
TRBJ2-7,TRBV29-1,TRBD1,SVVGTGVGEQY
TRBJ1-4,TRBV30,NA,AWSDDPKKLF
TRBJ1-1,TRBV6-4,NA,ASSPVDGNTEAF
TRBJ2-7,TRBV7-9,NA,ASSFYPGDEQY
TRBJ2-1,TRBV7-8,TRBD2,ASSTRGGTMDEQF
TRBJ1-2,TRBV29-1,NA,SVEDNGYT
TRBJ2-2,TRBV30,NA,AWGHGTGELF
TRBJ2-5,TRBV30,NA,AWTADSQETQY
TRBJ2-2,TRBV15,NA,ATSSRHTDTGELF
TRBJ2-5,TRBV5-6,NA,ASSSRGARGETQY
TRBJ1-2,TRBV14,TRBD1,ASRPTGAYGYT
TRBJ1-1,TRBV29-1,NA,SVDRNTEAF
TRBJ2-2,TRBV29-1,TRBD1,SVTGVDTGELF
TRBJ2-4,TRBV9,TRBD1,ASSGGQGTIQY
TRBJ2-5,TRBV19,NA,ASSGTARRGETQY
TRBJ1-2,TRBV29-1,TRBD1,SVEDLDEGALSYGYT
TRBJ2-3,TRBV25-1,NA,ASSGHTADTQY
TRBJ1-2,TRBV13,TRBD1,ASGRSGGGNYGYT
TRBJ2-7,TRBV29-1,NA,SVEKDYEQY
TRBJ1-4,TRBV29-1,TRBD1,SYTGGDEKLF
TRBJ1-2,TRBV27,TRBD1,ASSPGQGFYNYGYT
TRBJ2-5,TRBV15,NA,ATSRGTGGETQY
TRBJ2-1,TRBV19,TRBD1,ASSIFGTAYNEQF
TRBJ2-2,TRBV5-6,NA,ASSYQGNTGELF
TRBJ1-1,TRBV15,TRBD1,ATSRDKLRGQGTEAF
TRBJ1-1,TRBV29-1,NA,SVGAPNTEAF
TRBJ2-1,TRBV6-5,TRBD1,ASSPGTGHNEQF
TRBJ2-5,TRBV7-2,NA,ASSDGRKMQETQY
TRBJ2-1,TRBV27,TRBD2,ASSQAGGPYEQF
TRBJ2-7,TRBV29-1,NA,SVEFDYEQY
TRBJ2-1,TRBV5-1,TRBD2,ASSLERLALDEQF
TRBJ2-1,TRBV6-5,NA,ASSYGAHEQF
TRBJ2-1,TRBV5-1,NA,ASSIWTANEQF
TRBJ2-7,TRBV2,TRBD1,ASSEARNRGLEN
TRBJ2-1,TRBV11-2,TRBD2,ASTVTSGGINEQF
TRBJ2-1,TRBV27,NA,ASTPGLTAEQF
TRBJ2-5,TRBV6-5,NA,ASTNQPQETQY
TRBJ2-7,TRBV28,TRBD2,ASSFRGDEQY
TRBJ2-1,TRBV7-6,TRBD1,ASSSSGGNEQF
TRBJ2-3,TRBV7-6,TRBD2,ASSLAPSGATDTQY
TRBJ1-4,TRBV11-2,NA,ASSFGQGGEKLF
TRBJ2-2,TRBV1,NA,TSSREGRPGELF